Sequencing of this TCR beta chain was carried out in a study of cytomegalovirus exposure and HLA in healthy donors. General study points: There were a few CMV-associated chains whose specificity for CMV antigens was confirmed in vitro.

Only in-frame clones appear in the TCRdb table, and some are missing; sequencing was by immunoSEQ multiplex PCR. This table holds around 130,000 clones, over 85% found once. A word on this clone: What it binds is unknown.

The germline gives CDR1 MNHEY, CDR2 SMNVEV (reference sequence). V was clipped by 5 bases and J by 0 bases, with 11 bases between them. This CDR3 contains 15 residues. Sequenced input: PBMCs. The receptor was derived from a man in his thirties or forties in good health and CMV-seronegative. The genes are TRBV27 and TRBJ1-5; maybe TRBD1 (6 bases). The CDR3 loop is CASSDNRDSNQPQHF. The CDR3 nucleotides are TGTGCCAGCAGTGACAACAGGGATAGCAATCAGCCCCAGCATTTT.